This TCR beta chain was observed in a study of control samples from healthy donors and cancer patients. Trimming took 4 bases from V and 5 from J; bases not matched to a gene: 10. CDR1 and CDR2 from the germline V gene are SGHNT and YYREEE (reference sequence). The CDR3 contains 16 residues. Repertoires were generated with immunoSEQ multiplex PCR, while TCRdb's copy carries only in-frame clones and drops some. The sample contains 100,000 to 120,000 clones, roughly four fifths of which appear only once. Material for sequencing was blood. The J gene is TRBJ2-2, the V gene TRBV5-4; the match to TRBD2 covers 8 bases. The TCR was taken from a man aged 18 to 29 in good health. CDR3 loop: CASSPAGGDLTGELFF. The CDR3 nucleotides are TGTGCCAGCAGCCCCGCCGGGGGGGACCTTACCGGGGAGCTGTTTTTT.